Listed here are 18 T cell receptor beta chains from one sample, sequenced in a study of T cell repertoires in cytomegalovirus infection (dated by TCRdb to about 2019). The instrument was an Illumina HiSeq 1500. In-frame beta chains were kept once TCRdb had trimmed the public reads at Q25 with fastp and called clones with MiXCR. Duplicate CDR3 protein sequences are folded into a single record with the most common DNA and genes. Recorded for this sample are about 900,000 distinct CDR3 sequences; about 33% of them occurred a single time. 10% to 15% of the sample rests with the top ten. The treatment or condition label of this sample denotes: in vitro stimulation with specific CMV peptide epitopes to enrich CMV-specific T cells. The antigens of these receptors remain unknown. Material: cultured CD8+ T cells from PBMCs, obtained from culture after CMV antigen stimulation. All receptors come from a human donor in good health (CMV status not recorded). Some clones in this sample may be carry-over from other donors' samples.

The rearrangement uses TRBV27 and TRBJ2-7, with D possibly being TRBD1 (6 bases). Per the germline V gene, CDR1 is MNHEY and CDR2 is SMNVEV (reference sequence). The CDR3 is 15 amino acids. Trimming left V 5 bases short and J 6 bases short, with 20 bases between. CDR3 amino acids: CASSPRTGFLVEQYF. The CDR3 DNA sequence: TGTGCCAGCAGTCCCAGAACAGGGTTTTTGGTCGAGCAGTACTTC.

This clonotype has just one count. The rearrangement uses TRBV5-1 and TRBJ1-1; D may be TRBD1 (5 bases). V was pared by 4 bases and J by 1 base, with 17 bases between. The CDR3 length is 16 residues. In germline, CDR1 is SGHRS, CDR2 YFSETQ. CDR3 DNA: TGCGCCAGCAGCGCAGGACACGAAACGGGGAACACTGAAGCTTTCTTT. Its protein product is CASSAGHETGNTEAFF.

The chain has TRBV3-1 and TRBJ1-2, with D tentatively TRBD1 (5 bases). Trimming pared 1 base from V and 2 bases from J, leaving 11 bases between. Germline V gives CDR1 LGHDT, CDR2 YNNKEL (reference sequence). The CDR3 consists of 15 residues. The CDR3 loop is CASSQVPTGNYGYTF. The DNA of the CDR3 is TGTGCCAGCAGCCAAGTACCTACAGGAAACTATGGCTACACCTTC.

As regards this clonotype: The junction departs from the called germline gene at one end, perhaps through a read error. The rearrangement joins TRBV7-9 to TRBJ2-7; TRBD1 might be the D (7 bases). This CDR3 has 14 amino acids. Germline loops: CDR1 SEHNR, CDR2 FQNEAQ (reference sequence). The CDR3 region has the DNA TGTGCCCGCAGCTTAGGAGGGGGCGGTTACGAGCAGTACTTC. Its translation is CARSLGGGGYEQYF. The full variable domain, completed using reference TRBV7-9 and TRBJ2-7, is DTGVSQNPRHKITKRGQNVTFRCDPISEHNRLYWYRQTLGQGPEFLTYFQNEAQLEKSRLLSDRFSAERPKGSFSTLEIQRTEQGDSAMYLCARSLGGGGYEQYFGPGTRLTVT.

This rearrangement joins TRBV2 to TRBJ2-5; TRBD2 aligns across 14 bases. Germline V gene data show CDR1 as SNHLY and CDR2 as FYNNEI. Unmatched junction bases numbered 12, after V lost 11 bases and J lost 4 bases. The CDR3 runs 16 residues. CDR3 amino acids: CAGLGLAGGKGETQYF. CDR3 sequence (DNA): TGTGCCGGATTAGGACTAGCGGGGGGTAAAGGAGAGACCCAGTACTTC.

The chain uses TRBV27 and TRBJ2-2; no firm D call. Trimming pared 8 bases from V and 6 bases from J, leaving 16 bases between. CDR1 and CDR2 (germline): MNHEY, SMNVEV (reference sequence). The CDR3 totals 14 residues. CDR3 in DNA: TGTGCCAGCTCCCCGTTGATTGGACCCGGGGAGCTGTTTTTT. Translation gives CASSPLIGPGELFF.

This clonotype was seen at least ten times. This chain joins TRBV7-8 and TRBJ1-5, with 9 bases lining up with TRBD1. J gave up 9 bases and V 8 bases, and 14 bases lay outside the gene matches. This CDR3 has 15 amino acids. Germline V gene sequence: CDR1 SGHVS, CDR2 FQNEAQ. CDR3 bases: TGTGCCAGCTACAGCGGGACAGGGACCATAGGGCCCCAGCATTTT. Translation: CASYSGTGTIGPQHF.

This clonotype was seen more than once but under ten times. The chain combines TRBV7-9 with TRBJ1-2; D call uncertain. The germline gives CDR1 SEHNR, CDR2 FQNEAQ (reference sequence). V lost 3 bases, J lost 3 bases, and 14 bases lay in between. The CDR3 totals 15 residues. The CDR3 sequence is CASSFEPAWDYGYTF. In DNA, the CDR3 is TGTGCCAGCAGCTTCGAGCCCGCCTGGGACTATGGCTACACCTTC.

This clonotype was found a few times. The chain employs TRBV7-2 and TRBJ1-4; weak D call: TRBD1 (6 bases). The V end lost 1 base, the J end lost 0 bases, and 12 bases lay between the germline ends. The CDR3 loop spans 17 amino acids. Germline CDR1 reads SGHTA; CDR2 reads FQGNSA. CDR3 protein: CASSLVEGVATNEKLFF. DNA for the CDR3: TGTGCCAGCAGCTTAGTTGAGGGGGTTGCAACTAATGAAAAACTGTTTTTT.

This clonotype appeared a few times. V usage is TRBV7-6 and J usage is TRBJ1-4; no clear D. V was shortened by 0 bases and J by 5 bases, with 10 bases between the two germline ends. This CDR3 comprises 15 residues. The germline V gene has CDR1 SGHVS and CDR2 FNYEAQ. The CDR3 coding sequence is TGTGCCAGCAGCTTAGCGGGCGAAGGGAATGAAAAACTGTTTTTT. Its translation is CASSLAGEGNEKLFF.

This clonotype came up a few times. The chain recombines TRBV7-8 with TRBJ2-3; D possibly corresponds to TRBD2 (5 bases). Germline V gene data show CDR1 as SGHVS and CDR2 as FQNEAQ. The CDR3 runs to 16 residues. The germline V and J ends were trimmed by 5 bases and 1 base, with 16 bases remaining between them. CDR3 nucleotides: TGTGCCAGCAGCCCCTATAGGCGGGTTGGCACAGATACGCAGTATTTT. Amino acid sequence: CASSPYRRVGTDTQYF.

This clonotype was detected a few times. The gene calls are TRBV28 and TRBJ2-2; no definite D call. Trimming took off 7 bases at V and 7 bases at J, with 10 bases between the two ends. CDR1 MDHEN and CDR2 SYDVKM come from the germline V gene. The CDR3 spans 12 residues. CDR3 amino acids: CASNPWGGELFF. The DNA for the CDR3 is TGTGCCAGCAACCCCTGGGGCGGGGAGCTGTTTTTT.

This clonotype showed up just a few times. This CDR3 reads CASSRTQGVGQPQHF. The CDR3 DNA is TGCGCCAGCAGCCGGACACAGGGGGTCGGGCAGCCCCAGCATTTT. This chain uses TRBV4-1 with TRBJ1-5; TRBD1 agrees at 8 bases. Losses at the gene ends were 4 bases for V and 7 bases for J; bases not matched to a gene: 9. CDR1 and CDR2 from the germline V gene are MGHRA and YSYEKL. The CDR3 totals 15 residues.

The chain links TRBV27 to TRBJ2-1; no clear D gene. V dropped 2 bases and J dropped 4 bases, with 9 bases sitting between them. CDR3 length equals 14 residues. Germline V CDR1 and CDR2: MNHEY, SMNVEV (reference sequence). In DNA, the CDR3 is TGTGCCAGCAGTTTAAACGGTAATTACAATGAGCAGTTCTTC. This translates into CASSLNGNYNEQFF.

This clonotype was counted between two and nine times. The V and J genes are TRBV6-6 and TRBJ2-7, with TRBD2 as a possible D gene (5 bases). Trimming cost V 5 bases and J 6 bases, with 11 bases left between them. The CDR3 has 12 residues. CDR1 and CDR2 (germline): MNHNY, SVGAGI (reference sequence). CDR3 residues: CASSERGGEQYV. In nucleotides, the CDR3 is TGTGCCAGCAGTGAGCGAGGAGGCGAGCAGTACGTC.

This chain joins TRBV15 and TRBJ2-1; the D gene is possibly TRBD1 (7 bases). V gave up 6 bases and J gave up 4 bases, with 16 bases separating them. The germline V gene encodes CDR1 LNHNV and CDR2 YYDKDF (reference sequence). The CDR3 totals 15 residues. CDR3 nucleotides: TGTGCCACCAGGGGAGGTCGGGACAGATACAATGAGCAGTTCTTC. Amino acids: CATRGGRDRYNEQFF.

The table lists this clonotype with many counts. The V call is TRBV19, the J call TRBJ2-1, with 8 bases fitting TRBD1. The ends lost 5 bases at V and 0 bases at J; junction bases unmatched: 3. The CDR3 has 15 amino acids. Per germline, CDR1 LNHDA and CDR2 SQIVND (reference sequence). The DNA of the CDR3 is TGTGCCAGTAGTGCCACAGGGGGCTCCTACAATGAGCAGTTCTTC. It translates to CASSATGGSYNEQFF. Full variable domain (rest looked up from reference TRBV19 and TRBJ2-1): DGGITQSPKYLFRKEGQNVTLSCEQNLNHDAMYWYRQDPGQGLRLIYYSQIVNDFQKGDIAEGYSVSREKKESFPLTVTSAQKNPTAFYLCASSATGGSYNEQFFGPGTRLTVL.

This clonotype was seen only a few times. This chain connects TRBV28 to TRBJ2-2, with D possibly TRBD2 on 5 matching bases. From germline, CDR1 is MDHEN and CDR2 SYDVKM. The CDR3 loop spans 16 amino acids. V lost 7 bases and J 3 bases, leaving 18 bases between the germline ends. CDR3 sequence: CASTLPEGADTGELFF. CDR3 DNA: TGTGCCAGCACCCTCCCTGAGGGCGCCGACACCGGGGAGCTGTTTTTT.